A single sample is the source of the 17 T cell receptor beta chains below, sequenced in a study of cytomegalovirus exposure and HLA in healthy donors. 60 Vbeta and 13 Jbeta primers were used in PCR. Assay: immunoSEQ multiplex PCR; the TCRdb copy retains only in-frame clones and omits some. The sample lists 180,000 or so clones, around three quarters occurring once. What was sequenced was PBMCs. The receptors shown here come from a woman aged 25 to 39 in good health and CMV-seronegative.

This clone was picked up a small number of times. Written as DNA, the CDR3 is TGCGCCAGCAGCCTAAAGACAGGGGCCGCGGGTGAAGCTTTCTTT. This codes for CASSLKTGAAGEAFF. The rearrangement joins TRBV4-3 to TRBJ1-1; 8 positions match TRBD1. The CDR3 length is 15 residues. V was clipped by 4 bases and J by 7 bases; unmatched bases: 11. Germline loops: CDR1 LGHNA, CDR2 YSLEER.

The genes are TRBV5-1 and TRBJ1-4, with D possibly being TRBD1 (6 bases). The CDR3 runs to 14 residues. Trimming took off 6 bases at V and 3 bases at J, with 12 bases between the two ends. CDR1 and CDR2 from the germline V gene are SGHRS and YFSETQ. DNA for the CDR3: TGCGCCAGCACCACAGGGACCCCTAATGAAAAACTGTTTTTT. Its translation is CASTTGTPNEKLFF.

The V gene is TRBV5-1, the J gene TRBJ1-4, with 8 nucleotides matching TRBD1. J lost 6 bases, V lost 0 bases, and 13 bases had no gene match. The CDR3 sequence is 18 residues long. CDR1 is SGHRS, CDR2 YFSETQ, per germline. CDR3 coding DNA: TGCGCCAGCAGCTTGGGCTCGACAGGGGCCCCTCAGGATGAAAAACTGTTTTTT. This gives the protein CASSLGSTGAPQDEKLFF. The full variable domain, with the rest looked up from reference TRBV5-1 and TRBJ1-4, is KAGVTQTPRYLIKTRGQQVTLSCSPISGHRSVSWYQQTPGQGLQFLFEYFSETQRNKGNFPGRFSGRQFSNSRSEMNVSTLELGDSALYLCASSLGSTGAPQDEKLFFGSGTQLSVL.

The chain's CDR3 is CASSLHPSGYSYEQYF. The CDR3, as DNA: TGTGCCAGCAGCTTACACCCTAGCGGGTACTCCTACGAGCAGTACTTC. The chain employs TRBV7-2 and TRBJ2-7, with TRBD2 identical over 8 bases. CDR1 is SGHTA and CDR2 is FQGNSA in the germline V gene. V lost 2 bases to trimming and J lost 0 bases; unmatched junction nucleotides: 6. CDR3 length: 16 residues.

This rearrangement joins TRBV4-2 to TRBJ2-3; the D gene is possibly TRBD2 (6 bases). CDR1 is LGHNA, CDR2 YNFKEQ, per germline. The CDR3 extends over 17 amino acids. V shed 2 bases and J shed 0 bases, with 15 bases lying between them. CDR3 region: CASSQTGTLASTDTQYF. DNA for the CDR3: TGTGCCAGCAGCCAAACCGGGACTCTCGCTAGCACAGATACGCAGTATTTT.

The chain carries TRBV30 and TRBJ1-2; 7 nucleotides align to TRBD1. The germline V gene encodes CDR1 GTSNPN and CDR2 SVGIG (reference sequence). J gave up 0 bases and V 0 bases, and 10 bases lay outside the gene matches. The CDR3 loop spans 17 amino acids. The CDR3 DNA is TGTGCCTGGAGTGTGGGGGGACAGTCCCACCCTAACTATGGCTACACCTTC. Translating gives CAWSVGGQSHPNYGYTF.

This clone was observed a handful of times. The chain couples TRBV5-8 to TRBJ1-4; tentative D call: TRBD1 (5 bases). V lost 2 bases and J 4 bases, leaving 18 bases between the germline ends. The CDR3 runs 17 residues. Looked up from germline, CDR1 is SGHTS and CDR2 is YDEGEE. The CDR3 DNA reads TGTGCCAGCAGCTTTGAAGGACACGGAAGGAATAATGAAAAACTGTTTTTT. Translation: CASSFEGHGRNNEKLFF.

This chain uses TRBV4-3 with TRBJ1-2, with TRBD1 identical over 9 bases. CDR1 and CDR2 from the germline V gene are LGHNA and YSLEER. V trimming: 3 bases; J trimming: 4 bases; junction bases outside the gene matches: 12. The CDR3 length is 17 residues. CDR3 nucleotide sequence: TGCGCCAGCAGCCAGATAGCACAGGGGGCGCGGAGCTATGGCTACACCTTC. Protein sequence: CASSQIAQGARSYGYTF.

The V gene is TRBV4-2, the J gene TRBJ2-2, with 9 bases identical to TRBD1. Germline V gene sequence: CDR1 LGHNA, CDR2 YNFKEQ. The V and J ends lost 4 bases and 2 bases, in that order; junction bases with no gene match: 2. The CDR3 covers 15 residues. The CDR3 sequence: CASSRDRVNTGELFF. In nucleotides, the CDR3 is TGTGCCAGCAGCCGGGACAGGGTAAACACCGGGGAGCTGTTTTTT.

The rearrangement joins TRBV10-3 to TRBJ2-1, with a possible D match to TRBD2 (6 bases). The ends were cut back, 6 bases at V and 9 bases at J, with 15 bases in the middle. CDR3 length: 13 residues. Germline V lookup: CDR1 ENHRY, CDR2 SYGVKD. For the CDR3, the DNA is TGTGCCATCAGGGTAGGGACTTTTGGTGAGCAGTTCTTC. Translating gives CAIRVGTFGEQFF.

This clone appeared a single time. V gene TRBV7-9 combines with J gene TRBJ2-5; D is possibly TRBD1 (6 bases). V gave up 4 bases and J gave up 9 bases, with 15 bases separating them. Germline assignment: CDR1 SEHNR and CDR2 FQNEAQ (reference sequence). CDR3 length: 13 residues. CDR3 region: CASSSTGLAPQYF. The CDR3 DNA follows: TGTGCCAGCAGCTCCACAGGGTTGGCACCCCAGTACTTC.

Points on this clone: Other nucleotide sequences in the sample specify the same CDR3. This chain uses TRBV4-3 with TRBJ2-5; TRBD2 is a possible D gene (5 bases). The ends were cut back, 4 bases at V and 11 bases at J, with 20 bases in the middle. Germline V gene lookup returns CDR1 LGHNA and CDR2 YSLEER. The CDR3 totals 14 residues. The CDR3 protein is CASSPSWLAATQYF. CDR3 DNA sequence: TGCGCCAGCAGCCCCTCCTGGCTAGCCGCGACTCAGTACTTC.

This chain joins TRBV6-5 and TRBJ1-2, with D maybe TRBD1 (5 bases). The CDR3 has 15 residues. In germline, CDR1 is MNHEY, CDR2 SVGAGI. V lost 0 bases and J lost 7, with 15 bases in between. In DNA, the CDR3 is TGTGCCAGCAGTTACTCGTCGTGGCAGGGTTCTGGCTACACCTTC. Protein sequence: CASSYSSWQGSGYTF.

V gene TRBV5-5 combines with J gene TRBJ1-1; no definite D call. The CDR3 length is 14 residues. The ends were cut back, 2 bases at V and 0 bases at J, with 8 bases in the middle. From germline, CDR1 is SGHKS and CDR2 YYEKEE (reference sequence). The CDR3 DNA follows: TGTGCCAGCAGCTTCGGGAATATGAACACTGAAGCTTTCTTT. This encodes CASSFGNMNTEAFF.

CDR3 bases: TGTGCCAGCAGCCAAGACGCTGGGACAGCTAATCAGCCCCAGCATTTT. Its translation: CASSQDAGTANQPQHF. This rearrangement joins TRBV4-2 to TRBJ1-5; TRBD1 matches 7 bases. V lost 0 bases to trimming and J lost 4 bases; unmatched junction nucleotides: 6. This CDR3 has 16 residues. Germline assignment: CDR1 LGHNA and CDR2 YNFKEQ.

This chain links TRBV4-3 with TRBJ2-1, with D possibly being TRBD1 (6 bases). The CDR3 covers 14 residues. CDR1 LGHNA and CDR2 YSLEER come from the germline V gene. Deletions cut 2 bases from V and 5 bases from J, with 10 bases between. CDR3 region: CASSQMDSNNEQFF. In DNA form, the CDR3 reads TGCGCCAGCAGCCAAATGGACAGTAACAATGAGCAGTTCTTC.

This chain joins TRBV5-1 and TRBJ2-1, with 11 bases identical to TRBD2. V was clipped by 1 base and J by 8 bases; unmatched bases: 11. The CDR3 totals 17 residues. Germline CDR1 and CDR2: SGHRS and YFSETQ. This chain's CDR3 is CASSLSLAGGLAHEQFF. The CDR3 coding sequence is TGCGCCAGCAGCTTGTCCTTAGCGGGGGGGCTTGCTCATGAGCAGTTCTTC.